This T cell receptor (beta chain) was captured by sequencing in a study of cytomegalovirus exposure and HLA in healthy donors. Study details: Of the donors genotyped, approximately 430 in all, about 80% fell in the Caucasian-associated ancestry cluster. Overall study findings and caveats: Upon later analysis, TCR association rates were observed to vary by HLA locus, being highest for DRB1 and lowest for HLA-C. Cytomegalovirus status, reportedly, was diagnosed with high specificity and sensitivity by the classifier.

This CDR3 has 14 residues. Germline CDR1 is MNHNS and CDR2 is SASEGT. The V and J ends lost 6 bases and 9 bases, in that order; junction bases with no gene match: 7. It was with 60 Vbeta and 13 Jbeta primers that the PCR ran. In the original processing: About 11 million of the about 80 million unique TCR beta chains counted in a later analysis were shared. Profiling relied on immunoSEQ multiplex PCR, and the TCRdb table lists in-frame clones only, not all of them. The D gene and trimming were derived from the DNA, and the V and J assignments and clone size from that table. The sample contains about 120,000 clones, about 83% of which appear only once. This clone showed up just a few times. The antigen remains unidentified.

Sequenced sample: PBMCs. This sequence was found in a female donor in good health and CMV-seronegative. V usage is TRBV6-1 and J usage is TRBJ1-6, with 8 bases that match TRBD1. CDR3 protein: CASRSTGAASPLHF. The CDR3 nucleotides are TGTGCCAGCAGATCGACAGGGGCGGCTTCACCCCTCCACTTT.